This T cell receptor beta chain was sequenced during a study of technical replicates of blood from several donors. Clones were sequenced by immunoSEQ multiplex PCR, and TCRdb holds only the in-frame ones, with some missing. The profile covers 84,000 or so clones, with 93% appearing a single time and 0.2% to 0.25% taken by the ten largest. V lost 1 base, J lost 7 bases, and 2 bases stayed unmatched. The CDR3 runs to 15 residues. Germline assignment: CDR1 SGHTA and CDR2 FQGTGA. Material for sequencing was T cells isolated from PBMCs. V is TRBV7-3 and J is TRBJ1-5, with 12 nucleotides matching TRBD1. The receptor was derived from a human donor in good health. This CDR3 is CASSLRDRGRQPQHF. The CDR3 DNA reads as TGTGCCAGCAGCTTAAGGGACAGGGGGCGGCAGCCCCAGCATTTT.